A selection of T cell receptor beta chains follows, all from one sample in a study of Graves' ophthalmopathy and Graves' hyperthyroidism. Each CDR3 protein gets one entry after TCRdb re-called the multiplex PCR reads with MiXCR. The table has almost 400,000 distinct CDR3 sequences, around 18% seen once. Source material: peripheral blood. These receptors were collected from a woman between 18 and 29 years old with Graves' ophthalmopathy. Each CDR3 is given with its conserved first and last residue. A D gene is named only where the DNA matches it firmly. Expanded clones get a size class; other rows say once, few or many, or leave the size out.

TRBV12-5	many	.	TRBJ2-5	12	TGTGCTAGTGGTGTTGCGCAAGAGACCCAGTACTTC	CASGVAQETQYF
TRBV11-2	.	.	TRBJ1-1	14	TGTGCCAGCAGCTCACAGGGAATGGAGACTGAAGCTTTCTTT	CASSSQGMETEAFF
TRBV11-2	many	.	TRBJ2-5	15	TGTGCCAGCAGATCTCCCCGGGGGACTGAAGGGACCCAGTGCTTC	CASRSPRGTEGTQCF
TRBV20-1	many	.	TRBJ2-7	15	TGCAGTGCTAGAGCGGGCAGGGGCGTCTCCTACGAGCAGTACTTC	CSARAGRGVSYEQYF
TRBV20-1	many	TRBD2	TRBJ2-5	15	TGCAGTGCTACACGGACTAGCGGCGACCAAGAGACCCAGTACTTC	CSATRTSGDQETQYF
TRBV6-2/TRBV6-3	.	.	TRBJ1-5	13	TGTGCCAGCAGCTTTACGTTGGGTCAGCCCCAGCATTTT	CASSFTLGQPQHF
TRBV6-5	many	.	TRBJ1-3	12	TGTGCGACCACCGTAGGGGGAAACACCATATATTTT	CATTVGGNTIYF
TRBV7-2	many	.	TRBJ2-7	15	TGTGCCAGCAGCTTAATGGGGACAAACCCCTACGAGCAGTACTTC	CASSLMGTNPYEQYF
TRBV7-2	many	TRBD1	TRBJ2-7	15	TGTGCCAGCAGCTACCAGGACAGGTCTGGGCACGAGCAGTACTTC	CASSYQDRSGHEQYF
TRBV18	many	.	TRBJ1-2	15	TGTGCCAGCTCACCATCGGAGGAGAGTCACTATGGCTACACCTTC	CASSPSEESHYGYTF
TRBV6-5	many	TRBD1	TRBJ1-5	14	TGTGCCAGCAGTCCGACAGGGAGCAATCAGCCCCAGCATTTT	CASSPTGSNQPQHF
TRBV28	many	.	TRBJ1-2	13	TGTGCCAGCAGGGAAGGGCAGGCCTATGGCTACACCTTC	CASREGQAYGYTF
TRBV6-1	many	.	TRBJ1-5	13	TGTGCCGTACGAGACCCTAGCAATCAGCCCCAGCATTTT	CAVRDPSNQPQHF
TRBV7-2	many	.	TRBJ2-7	14	TGTGCCAGCAGTTCCCAAACGGGACCCTACGAGCAGTACTTC	CASSSQTGPYEQYF
TRBV12-3/TRBV12-4	many	.	TRBJ1-6	14	TGTGCCAGCAGTTTTTCAGCCGACAATTCACCCCTCCACTTT	CASSFSADNSPLHF